What follows are 11 T cell receptor beta chains derived from one specimen sequenced in a study of blood T cells in healthy people across ages. With a J-beta primer mix and a sample-barcoded 5' primer, a second PCR ran about 7 to 12 cycles. TCRdb reprocessed the 5' RACE reads via MiXCR and lists one record per CDR3 protein. The table records about a million distinct CDR3 sequences, 45% to 50% of them present only once. Material for sequencing was blood. The receptors shown here come from a young man in good health.

This clonotype has just a few counts. V gene TRBV2 combines with J gene TRBJ2-7; 9 bases align to TRBD1. The J segment lost 4 bases and the V segment lost 8 bases, leaving 9 bases of the junction unmatched. Germline V CDR1 and CDR2: SNHLY, FYNNEI. The CDR3 is 14 amino acids. CDR3 loop: CASGKTGGVYEQYF. The CDR3 DNA sequence: TGTGCCAGCGGAAAAACAGGGGGCGTTTACGAGCAGTACTTC. Looking up the rest from reference TRBV2 and TRBJ2-7 gives the full variable domain: EPEVTQTPSHQVTQMGQEVILRCVPISNHLYFYWYRQILGQKVEFLVSFYNNEISEKSEIFDDQFSVERPDGSNFTLKIRSTKLEDSAMYFCASGKTGGVYEQYFGPGTRLTVT.

The chain employs TRBV3-1 and TRBJ2-1; 14 nucleotides line up with TRBD2. CDR1 is LGHDT and CDR2 is YNNKEL in the germline V gene (reference sequence). This CDR3 is built from 16 residues. With V trimmed by 6 bases and J by 7 bases, 8 bases remained unmatched. CDR3 DNA: TGTGCCAGCAGGCCTGGACTAGCGGGGGGCCATAATGAGCAGTTCTTC. Protein sequence: CASRPGLAGGHNEQFF.

V usage is TRBV20-1 and J usage is TRBJ2-1, with TRBD2 matching over 8 bases. CDR3 length: 14 amino acids. Unmatched junction bases numbered 8, after V lost 3 bases and J lost 7 bases. Germline assignment: CDR1 DFQATT and CDR2 SNEGSKA (reference sequence). The CDR3 sequence: CSASFSGGGNEQFF. CDR3 in DNA: TGCAGTGCTAGCTTCAGCGGGGGTGGAAATGAGCAGTTCTTC.

The rearrangement links TRBV3-1 to TRBJ2-2, with D possibly being TRBD1 or TRBD2 (5 bases each). Trimming removed 5 bases at V and 4 bases at J, with 8 bases between. This CDR3 has 13 residues. CDR1 is LGHDT, CDR2 YNNKEL, per germline (reference sequence). CDR3 bases: TGTGCCAGCAGCAAGGGACGCACCGGGGAGCTGTTTTTT. Translating it yields CASSKGRTGELFF.

This clonotype was found a few times. The V and J genes are TRBV6-6 and TRBJ2-1; 7 bases are shared with TRBD1. Germline-derived CDR1 and CDR2 are MNHNY and SVGAGI (reference sequence). The CDR3 is made up of 14 amino acids. The junction had 15 bases not matched to a gene; V was cut back by 6 bases and J by 13 bases. The CDR3 nucleotides are TGTGCCAGCAGGAGGGCGGTTAAGGGGGCGGCTCAGTTCTTC. It specifies CASRRAVKGAAQFF.

This rearrangement joins TRBV6-2 or TRBV6-3 to TRBJ1-1; D remains ambiguous. Trimming took 5 bases from V and 1 from J, leaving 17 bases between them. Germline-derived CDR1 and CDR2 are MNHEY and SVGEGT. The CDR3 covers 16 residues. The CDR3: CASSNQFHLGNTEAFF. As DNA, the CDR3 is TGTGCCAGCAGTAACCAATTCCACCTCGGGAACACTGAAGCTTTCTTT.

The V call is TRBV4-1, the J call TRBJ2-2, with a weak D call TRBD2 (5 bases). Germline-derived CDR1 and CDR2 are MGHRA and YSYEKL. V dropped 8 bases and J dropped 2 bases, with 15 bases sitting between them. This CDR3 spans 15 amino acids. CDR3: CASRDHGLNTGELFF. DNA of the CDR3: TGCGCCAGCCGAGACCATGGACTTAACACCGGGGAGCTGTTTTTT.

The chain has TRBV3-1 and TRBJ2-7; D is undetermined. Trimming left V 0 bases short and J 0 bases short, with 9 bases between. In germline, CDR1 is LGHDT, CDR2 YNNKEL (reference sequence). This CDR3 is built from 15 residues. CDR3 in DNA: TGTGCCAGCAGCCAAGATCTGGCTTTCTCCTACGAGCAGTACTTC. This gives the protein CASSQDLAFSYEQYF.

This clonotype was seen repeatedly, ten times or more. The V and J genes are TRBV4-2 and TRBJ2-3; 12 bases are shared with TRBD2. CDR3 size: 16 residues. The J segment lost 5 bases and the V segment lost 4 bases, leaving 7 bases of the junction unmatched. CDR1 is LGHNA, CDR2 YNFKEQ, per germline. The CDR3 DNA is TGTGCCAGCAGCCCCCTTAGGGGACTAGCGGGAGATACGCAGTATTTT. Translating gives CASSPLRGLAGDTQYF.

This chain uses TRBV7-9 with TRBJ2-1, with D hard to call. The CDR3 is 15 amino acids. Germline V gene data show CDR1 as SEHNR and CDR2 as FQNEAQ (reference sequence). Trimming shortened V by 2 bases and J by 8 bases, and 16 bases separated the two germline ends. CDR3 in amino acids: CASSLMDKVWDEQFF. Written as DNA, the CDR3 is TGTGCCAGCAGCTTAATGGATAAGGTGTGGGATGAGCAGTTCTTC. Full variable domain (missing parts from reference TRBV7-9 and TRBJ2-1): DTGVSQNPRHKITKRGQNVTFRCDPISEHNRLYWYRQTLGQGPEFLTYFQNEAQLEKSRLLSDRFSAERPKGSFSTLEIQRTEQGDSAMYLCASSLMDKVWDEQFFGPGTRLTVL.

This chain joins TRBV27 and TRBJ2-1, with 7 bases fitting TRBD1. CDR1 and CDR2 (germline): MNHEY, SMNVEV (reference sequence). Trimming cost V 7 bases and J 5 bases; bases outside gene matches: 8. This CDR3 region has 14 residues. CDR3 coding DNA: TGTGCCAGCACCCCAGGGGGAGTCCACAATGAGCAGTTCTTC. Translating it yields CASTPGGVHNEQFF.